The clone carrying this T cell receptor beta chain was observed a few times. Its antigen remains unknown. TCRdb analysed the reads with MiXCR anew, one entry per CDR3 protein. The table has under 150,000 distinct CDR3 sequences, 20% to 30% seen once. These data belong to a study of T cell repertoires in cytomegalovirus infection. Study context: Carrying CMV and the relevant HLA type showed in public TCR beta signatures. Study observations and caveats: The ex vivo response was dominated by HLA-C-restricted CMV-specific TCR beta clonotypes. Summed frequency of public TCR beta families distinguished CMV carriers with the relevant HLA.

This CDR3 has 15 residues. Germline CDR1 is MNHEY and CDR2 is SMNVEV (reference sequence). J gave up 2 bases and V 6 bases, and 3 bases lay outside the gene matches. The rearrangement links TRBV27 to TRBJ2-5, with TRBD2 matching over 13 bases. The specimen sequenced was PBMCs, sequenced either directly or after in vitro stimulation (not recorded which). The clonotype originates from a human donor in good health (CMV status not recorded). Some clones in this sample may be carry-over from other donors' samples. Here the CDR3 reads CASRRTSGSQETQYF. The CDR3 DNA reads as TGTGCCAGCAGGCGGACTAGCGGGAGTCAAGAGACCCAGTACTTC.